The clone carrying this T cell receptor beta chain came up a few times. The data were taken from a study of blood T cell repertoires in COVID-19. Background on the study: The study drew acute and convalescent COVID-19 samples from the United States, Italy and Spain. T cells, B-cell-depleted T cells, or PBMCs provided the cDNA or gDNA that served as material.

Germline CDR1 MNHEY, CDR2 SVGEGT. V dropped 6 bases and J dropped 2 bases, with 11 bases sitting between them. The CDR3 runs 13 residues. Methods used by the authors: How many nucleated cells were present was estimated from reference gene primer amplification. Only in-frame clones appear in the TCRdb table, and some are missing; sequencing was by immunoSEQ multiplex PCR. That table is the source of V, J and clone size, and D and trimming were worked out from the DNA. The table shows roughly 160,000 clones, with approximately 91% occurring only once. The specimen sequenced was peripheral blood. This chain links TRBV6-2 or TRBV6-3 with TRBJ2-7; the D gene is possibly TRBD1 (6 bases). The source is a young man with acute or convalescent COVID-19. As DNA, the CDR3 is TGTGCCAGCAGCCAAGACAGGACCTACGAGCAGTACTTC. It encodes CASSQDRTYEQYF.